One sample yielded the 6 T cell receptor beta chains listed below, sequenced in a study of blood T cell repertoires in COVID-19 (TCRdb year 2020). Library preparation employed the immunoSEQ multiplex PCR assay. TCRdb stores this immuneACCESS table with in-frame sequences only. Part of the clones is absent; in the studies checked, under half of the shortfall reflects unresolved V genes, and no reason is known for the rest. The sample table contains some 75,000 clones; only one count was recorded for 75% to 90% of them. The top ten clonotypes cover 6.3% of the sample. The source material was peripheral blood. All receptors derive from a man of 80 years or more with COVID-19, enrolled during active disease.

The chain joins TRBV11-3 to TRBJ2-1, with 10 nucleotides matching TRBD2. The CDR3 length is 18 residues. Unmatched junction bases numbered 16, after V lost 9 bases and J lost 2 bases. The germline gives CDR1 SGHNT, CDR2 YENEEA. CDR3 sequence: CASFPSRGLAGAYNEQFF. The CDR3 DNA follows: TGTGCCAGTTTTCCTTCCCGGGGTCTAGCGGGGGCCTACAATGAGCAGTTCTTC.

J is TRBJ2-3 and V is TRBV5-1, with D tentatively TRBD1 (6 bases). The length of the CDR3 is 15 residues. Germline V gives CDR1 SGHRS, CDR2 YFSETQ. V lost 2 bases and J 4 bases, leaving 14 bases between the germline ends. DNA for the CDR3: TGCGCCAGCAGCTTACAGGGATCTTCGGCAGATACGCAGTATTTT. This codes for CASSLQGSSADTQYF.

In its sample, this clone was seen once. This chain connects TRBV4-2 to TRBJ2-2, with TRBD1 identical over 7 bases. V lost 0 bases to trimming and J lost 4 bases; unmatched junction nucleotides: 2. This CDR3 region has 15 residues. Germline V gene sequence: CDR1 LGHNA, CDR2 YNFKEQ. In DNA form, the CDR3 reads TGTGCCAGCAGCCAAGAGGCAGGGGGCACCGGGGAGCTGTTTTTT. This gives the protein CASSQEAGGTGELFF.

Written as DNA, the CDR3 is TGTGCCAGCTCACCCGGGATTTACGGCACAGATACGCAGTATTTT. Translated: CASSPGIYGTDTQYF. This chain uses TRBV18 with TRBJ2-3, with D possibly TRBD2 on 5 matching bases. Germline V gene sequence: CDR1 KGHSH, CDR2 LQKENI. V was clipped by 3 bases and J by 1 base, with 11 bases between them. The CDR3 is 15 amino acids. Full variable domain (remainder filled in from reference TRBV18 and TRBJ2-3): NAGVMQNPRHLVRRRGQEARLRCSPMKGHSHVYWYRQLPEEGLKFMVYLQKENIIDESGMPKERFSAEFPKEGPSILRIQQVVRGDSAAYFCASSPGIYGTDTQYFGPGTRLTVL.

The chain couples TRBV2 to TRBJ1-2; no clear D. The V and J ends lost 4 bases and 1 base respectively, with 10 bases between them. CDR1 and CDR2 (germline): SNHLY, FYNNEI. This CDR3 region has 14 residues. The DNA for the CDR3 is TGTGCCAGCAGTGCCTTGGCGGTTAACTATGGCTACACCTTC. This codes for CASSALAVNYGYTF.

The rearrangement uses TRBV7-2 and TRBJ1-2; 10 positions agree with TRBD1. V gave up 0 bases and J gave up 10 bases; unmatched junction bases: 8. Germline loops: CDR1 SGHTA, CDR2 FQGNSA. This CDR3 is built from 15 residues. CDR3 protein: CASSLAPGTGVDYTF. CDR3 sequence (DNA): TGTGCCAGCAGCTTAGCCCCCGGGACAGGGGTTGACTACACCTTC.